This TCR beta chain was found in a study of technical replicates of blood from several donors. Libraries were prepared by immunoSEQ multiplex PCR; TCRdb keeps only in-frame clonotypes and omits some of them. This table has 60,000 to 80,000 clones, roughly nine tenths appearing once. J lost 4 bases, V lost 3 bases, and 11 bases had no gene match. The CDR3 has 16 amino acids. CDR1 is SGDLS and CDR2 is YYNGEE in the germline V gene. The sample taken for sequencing was PBMCs. The chain is built from TRBV9 and TRBJ2-5, with TRBD1 identical over 8 bases. The clonotype comes from a human donor in good health. Some clones in this sample may be carry-over from other donors' samples. CDR3 amino acids: CASSERGAGGRETQYF. In DNA form, the CDR3 reads TGTGCCAGCAGCGAGAGGGGGGCAGGGGGCAGAGAGACCCAGTACTTC.